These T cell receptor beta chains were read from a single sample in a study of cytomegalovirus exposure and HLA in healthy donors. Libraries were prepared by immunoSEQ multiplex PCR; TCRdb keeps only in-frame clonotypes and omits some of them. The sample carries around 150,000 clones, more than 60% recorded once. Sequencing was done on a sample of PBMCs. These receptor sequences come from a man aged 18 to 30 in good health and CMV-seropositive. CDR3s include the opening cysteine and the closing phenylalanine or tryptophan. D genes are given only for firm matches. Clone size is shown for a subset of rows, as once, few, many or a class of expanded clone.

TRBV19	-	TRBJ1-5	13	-	CASDDRINQPQHF	TGTGCCAGTGATGACAGGATAAATCAGCCCCAGCATTTT
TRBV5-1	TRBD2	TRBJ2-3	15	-	CASSPGTSGRSTQYF	TGCGCCAGCAGCCCGGGGACTAGCGGGAGGAGTACGCAGTATTTT
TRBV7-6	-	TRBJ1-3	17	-	CASSLVVGRDSGNTIYF	TGTGCCAGCAGCTTGGTGGTTGGTAGAGACTCTGGAAACACCATATATTTT
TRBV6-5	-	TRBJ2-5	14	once	CASSYSDGEETQYF	TGTGCCAGCAGTTACAGCGACGGAGAAGAGACCCAGTACTTC
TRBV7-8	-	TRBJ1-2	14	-	CASSEQGLNYGYTF	TGTGCCAGCAGCGAACAGGGTCTCAACTATGGCTACACCTTC
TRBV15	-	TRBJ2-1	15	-	CATSREGGPMHEQFF	TGTGCCACCAGCAGAGAGGGAGGCCCTATGCACGAGCAGTTCTTC
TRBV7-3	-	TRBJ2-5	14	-	CASSRTTGAGEQYF	TGTGCCAGCAGCCGTACGACAGGGGCGGGGGAGCAGTACTTC
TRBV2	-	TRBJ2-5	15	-	CASAITPLSRETQYF	TGTGCCAGCGCGATTACTCCCCTGAGTCGAGAGACCCAGTACTTC
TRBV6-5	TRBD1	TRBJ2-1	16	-	CASSSSGTGFDNEQFF	TGTGCCAGCAGTTCCTCCGGGACAGGGTTTGACAATGAGCAGTTCTTC
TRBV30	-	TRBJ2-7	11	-	CAWGQSHEQYF	TGTGCCTGGGGGCAGAGCCACGAGCAGTACTTC
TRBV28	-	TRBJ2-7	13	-	CASGAVGAYEQYF	TGTGCCAGCGGCGCTGTCGGAGCCTACGAGCAGTACTTC